The rows below give T cell receptor beta chains drawn from one sample of a study of CD8+ T cells in alopecia areata. The protocol was immunoSEQ multiplex PCR, while the TCRdb copy is restricted to in-frame clones and leaves out a portion. Of hundreds of thousands of clones listed, 60% are singletons. The sequences come from CD4+ T cells sorted from blood, collected around week 53, from a patient treated with tofacitinib. The source of these receptors is a human donor with alopecia areata. CDR3s leave out the opening cysteine and the closing phenylalanine or tryptophan. Each record gives: CDR3 length, D gene, V gene, CDR3 protein. The D gene is left open where the match is weak.

12	.	TRBV30	AWSLGNFGHEQY
11	.	TRBV4-1	ASSQALGYGYT
12	.	TRBV29-1	SALLRPESYEQY
12	.	TRBV6-1	ASSWALGSGGKF
12	.	TRBV2	ASRRELGGETQY
11	.	TRBV30	AWSVGGNTEAF
12	.	TRBV15	ATSREGGSQPQH
13	.	TRBV30	AWSADSGWNQPQH
13	.	TRBV9	ASSAQLSDSYGYT
10	.	TRBV30	AWSTLDGEQF
12	TRBD1	TRBV29-1	SGAGGTNTGELF
17	.	TRBV11-2	ASSLPRRMTGRSPYEQY
17	.	TRBV9	ASSVEAGSSRVHTDTQY
15	.	TRBV11-2	ASSPVKWGEGGETQY
13	TRBD2	TRBV5-4	ASSSVAGGHETQY
10	.	TRBV29-1	SVKLRQETQY
11	.	TRBV29-1	SADTPMNTEAF
12	.	TRBV5-8	ASSLRLVNTEAF
12	.	TRBV4-3	ASSQGVEQWTYT
11	TRBD1	TRBV29-1	SVGDRSLYGYT
14	TRBD1	TRBV4-2	ASSQPGTGGGYEQY
14	TRBD1	TRBV9	ASSVGAGGGLNEQF
9	.	TRBV6-1	ASSVGYGYT
13	.	TRBV7-8	ASSSPDGDYNEQF
13	.	TRBV14	ASSQDGGRNSPLH
11	.	TRBV11-2	ASSPFLQGELF
14	TRBD1	TRBV5-1	ASSPAPGQLNSPLH